Presented here are 16 T cell receptor beta chains from one specimen sequenced in a study of T cell changes during pregnancy in multiple sclerosis. The repertoire was sequenced with immunoSEQ multiplex PCR; TCRdb's copy has only in-frame clones and lacks some. The table has under 85,000 clones, 90% to 95% seen once. The sample was peripheral blood, taken in the third trimester of pregnancy. The receptors shown here come from a female donor with multiple sclerosis, enrolled in a pregnancy study.

The chain recombines TRBV19 with TRBJ2-7; D not resolved. The CDR3 is made up of 13 amino acids. CDR1 is LNHDA and CDR2 is SQIVND in the germline V gene (reference sequence). Trimming removed 4 bases at V and 0 bases at J, with 7 bases between. CDR3 protein: CASSNPSSYEQYF. The DNA of the CDR3 is TGTGCCAGTAGTAACCCGAGCTCCTACGAGCAGTACTTC.

This chain connects TRBV7-2 to TRBJ2-1; 11 bases are shared with TRBD2. V was clipped by 6 bases and J by 9 bases; unmatched bases: 13. The CDR3 is made up of 16 amino acids. The germline V gene has CDR1 SGHTA and CDR2 FQGNSA. CDR3 bases: TGTGCCAGCAGAAAAGGCCTAGCGGGGGGATCTGGTGAGCAGTTCTTC. Amino acid sequence: CASRKGLAGGSGEQFF.

This chain joins TRBV7-9 and TRBJ1-3, with D possibly matching TRBD1 (6 bases). The CDR3 has 14 residues. The germline CDR1 and CDR2 sequences are SEHNR and FQNEAQ (reference sequence). V dropped 6 bases and J dropped 4 bases, with 13 bases sitting between them. In DNA, the CDR3 is TGTGCCAGCAGAACCCGGCAGGGGGGAAACACCATATATTTT. It codes for CASRTRQGGNTIYF. Looking up the rest from reference TRBV7-9 and TRBJ1-3 gives the full variable domain: DTGVSQNPRHKITKRGQNVTFRCDPISEHNRLYWYRQTLGQGPEFLTYFQNEAQLEKSRLLSDRFSAERPKGSFSTLEIQRTEQGDSAMYLCASRTRQGGNTIYFGEGSWLTVV.

The chain recombines TRBV9 with TRBJ2-7; 9 nucleotides match TRBD1. The germline gives CDR1 SGDLS, CDR2 YYNGEE. This CDR3 spans 14 amino acids. With 4 bases clipped from V and 3 bases from J, the junction kept 5 bases outside the gene matches. The CDR3 spells CASSPGGQGYEQYF. In DNA, the CDR3 is TGTGCCAGCAGCCCAGGGGGACAGGGCTACGAGCAGTACTTC.

V is TRBV27 and J is TRBJ1-5; a possible D gene is TRBD1 (5 bases). Trimming shortened V by 3 bases and J by 3 bases, and 9 bases separated the two germline ends. CDR1 is MNHEY, CDR2 SMNVEV, per germline (reference sequence). This CDR3 contains 14 residues. The CDR3 spells CASSFQGPNQPQHF. CDR3 nucleotides: TGTGCCAGCAGTTTTCAGGGCCCCAATCAGCCCCAGCATTTT.

This chain joins TRBV27 and TRBJ2-3, with 8 nucleotides matching TRBD2. The junction had 14 bases not matched to a gene; V was cut back by 5 bases and J by 4 bases. The CDR3 sequence is 17 residues long. CDR1 is MNHEY, CDR2 SMNVEV, per germline (reference sequence). The CDR3 protein is CASSPRGRAGAPDTQYF. CDR3 nucleotides: TGTGCCAGCAGTCCCAGAGGTCGAGCGGGGGCCCCAGATACGCAGTATTTT.

The chain uses TRBV9 and TRBJ1-5, with TRBD1 as a possible D gene (6 bases). V was pared by 3 bases and J by 0 bases, with 7 bases between. CDR1 and CDR2 from the germline V gene are SGDLS and YYNGEE. The length of the CDR3 is 14 residues. The CDR3 region has the DNA TGTGCCAGCAGCGAGGGGGATAGCAATCAGCCCCAGCATTTT. Translating it yields CASSEGDSNQPQHF.

The rearrangement joins TRBV28 to TRBJ1-5; 8 nucleotides align to TRBD1. The CDR3 is 17 amino acids. The germline V gene encodes CDR1 MDHEN and CDR2 SYDVKM. V gave up 6 bases and J gave up 0 bases; unmatched junction bases: 10. The CDR3 region has the DNA TGTGCCAGCAGGCTGACAGGGGCAGGGGATAGCAATCAGCCCCAGCATTTT. Translated, it gives CASRLTGAGDSNQPQHF.

The V and J genes are TRBV6-5 and TRBJ1-1, with 8 bases fitting TRBD1. The germline CDR1 and CDR2 sequences are MNHEY and SVGAGI. After removal of 6 bases from V and 10 bases from J, the junction contained 13 bases not matched to a gene. The length of the CDR3 is 14 residues. CDR3 in amino acids: CASSRTSQGARAFF. The DNA of the CDR3 is TGTGCCAGCAGCCGTACGTCTCAGGGGGCTCGAGCTTTCTTT.

The chain uses TRBV29-1 and TRBJ2-3; 9 bases fit TRBD1. The CDR3 spans 14 residues. The trim removed 2 bases at V and 3 bases at J, leaving 3 bases unmatched. In germline, CDR1 is SQVTM, CDR2 ANQGSEA. The CDR3 DNA reads as TGCAGCGTTGAACGGGGACAGGGAACAGATACGCAGTATTTT. Amino acid sequence: CSVERGQGTDTQYF.

The rearrangement uses TRBV11-3 and TRBJ2-6; 12 bases match TRBD1. Germline lookup yields CDR1 SGHNT and CDR2 YENEEA. Trimming cost V 5 bases and J 4 bases; bases outside gene matches: 6. The CDR3 extends over 17 amino acids. The CDR3, as DNA: TGTGCCAGCAGCCCGGGACAGGGGGCGCGAGGGGCCAACGTCCTGACTTTC. This translates into CASSPGQGARGANVLTF.

The rearrangement uses TRBV18 and TRBJ2-7, with TRBD1 matching over 8 bases. V was pared by 3 bases and J by 5 bases, with 6 bases of the junction left unmatched. CDR1 KGHSH and CDR2 LQKENI come from the germline V gene. The CDR3 runs to 14 residues. The CDR3 here is CASSPTGERNEQYF. CDR3 DNA sequence: TGTGCCAGCTCACCGACAGGGGAGCGGAACGAGCAGTACTTC.

This chain connects TRBV10-3 to TRBJ1-5; D possibly corresponds to TRBD1 (6 bases). V lost 3 bases and J 2 bases, leaving 11 bases between the germline ends. Germline CDR1 reads ENHRY; CDR2 reads SYGVKD. The CDR3 spans 15 residues. Written as DNA, the CDR3 is TGTGCCATCAGTGACCTAAAGGGGGGCAATCAGCCCCAGCATTTT. This gives the protein CAISDLKGGNQPQHF.

J is TRBJ2-1 and V is TRBV5-1; the match to TRBD1 covers 9 bases. J lost 10 bases, V lost 3 bases, and 14 bases had no gene match. This CDR3 comprises 16 residues. Germline CDR1 reads SGHRS; CDR2 reads YFSETQ. The CDR3 loop reads CASSSLGTGPLGEQFF. In nucleotides, the CDR3 is TGCGCCAGCAGCTCGCTCGGGACAGGGCCGCTCGGCGAGCAGTTCTTC.

The chain joins TRBV6-6 to TRBJ2-2; tentatively, D is TRBD1 (6 bases). Trimming removed 7 bases at V and 3 bases at J, with 15 bases between. Germline CDR1 reads MNHNY; CDR2 reads SVGAGI (reference sequence). The CDR3 spans 15 residues. CDR3 residues: CASIFTGTYTGELFF. CDR3 bases: TGTGCCAGCATTTTTACAGGGACGTACACCGGGGAGCTGTTTTTT.

V and J are TRBV6-6 and TRBJ1-1; TRBD1 aligns across 7 bases. The junction had 5 bases not matched to a gene; V was cut back by 2 bases and J by 8 bases. The CDR3 loop spans 13 amino acids. Germline CDR1 MNHNY, CDR2 SVGAGI (reference sequence). In DNA, the CDR3 is TGTGCCAGCAGTTACGAACAGGGGTGGGAAGCTTTCTTT. It yields the protein CASSYEQGWEAFF.